This T cell receptor beta chain was identified during a study of blood T cell repertoires in COVID-19. In the study overall: Both acute and convalescent COVID-19 samples were obtained from the United States, Italy and Spain.

Clones were sequenced by immunoSEQ multiplex PCR, and TCRdb holds only the in-frame ones, with some missing. Among 130,000 to 150,000 clones, roughly 82% were seen once, and the ten largest hold roughly 10%. Trimming shortened V by 0 bases and J by 6 bases, and 15 bases separated the two germline ends. The CDR3 sequence is 15 residues long. Germline CDR1 and CDR2: SGDLS and YYNGEE. The TCR was taken from a man aged 60 to 75 with active or convalescent COVID-19. The material sequenced was peripheral blood. This sequence joins TRBV9 and TRBJ1-2; the D is unclear. CDR3 protein: CASSVGRGIVDGYTF. The CDR3 bases are TGTGCCAGCAGCGTAGGTCGAGGGATAGTAGATGGCTACACCTTC. Using reference TRBV9 and TRBJ1-2 for the parts outside the CDR3, the full variable domain is DSGVTQTPKHLITATGQRVTLRCSPRSGDLSVYWYQQSLDQGLQFLIQYYNGEERAKGNILERFSAQQFPDLHSELNLSSLELGDSALYFCASSVGRGIVDGYTFGSGTRLTVV.